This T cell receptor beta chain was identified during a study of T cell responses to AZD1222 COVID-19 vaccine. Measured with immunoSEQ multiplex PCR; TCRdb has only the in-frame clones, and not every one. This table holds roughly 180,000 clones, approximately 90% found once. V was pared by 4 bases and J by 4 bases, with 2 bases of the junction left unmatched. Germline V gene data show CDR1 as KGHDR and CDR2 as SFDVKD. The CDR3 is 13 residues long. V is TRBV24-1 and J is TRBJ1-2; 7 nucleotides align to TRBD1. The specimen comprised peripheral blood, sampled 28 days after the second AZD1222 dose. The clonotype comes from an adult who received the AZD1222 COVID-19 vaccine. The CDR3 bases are TGTGCCACCAGTGACAGGGACAGCTATGGCTACACCTTC. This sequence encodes CATSDRDSYGYTF.